This entry lists 24 T cell receptor beta chains sequenced from one sample in a study of blood T cell repertoires in COVID-19. This table comes from immunoSEQ multiplex PCR, and its TCRdb copy is limited to in-frame clones, with some not included. The repertoire holds roughly 460,000 clones, with about 87% as singletons. Sequencing used peripheral blood. These receptor sequences come from a man aged 18 to 29 with COVID-19, enrolled during active disease.

The rearrangement links TRBV27 to TRBJ2-7, with 9 bases that match TRBD1. The CDR3 spans 15 residues. V was clipped by 3 bases and J by 2 bases; unmatched bases: 5. Germline V gene lookup returns CDR1 MNHEY and CDR2 SMNVEV (reference sequence). CDR3 DNA sequence: TGTGCCAGCAGTTTTGAGGGACAGGGAACCTACGAGCAGTACTTC. Protein product: CASSFEGQGTYEQYF.

The chain uses TRBV5-1 and TRBJ1-3, with 7 bases matching TRBD1. The CDR3 covers 14 residues. The junction had 3 bases not matched to a gene; V was cut back by 4 bases and J by 2 bases. Germline loops: CDR1 SGHRS, CDR2 YFSETQ. In DNA form, the CDR3 reads TGCGCCAGCAGCGGGGGACAGCCTGGAAACACCATATATTTT. Protein: CASSGGQPGNTIYF.

The V call is TRBV5-6, the J call TRBJ2-1; 9 bases are shared with TRBD1. Trimming at V came to 7 bases and at J to 7 bases, leaving 9 bases not matched to a gene. Germline-derived CDR1 and CDR2 are SGHDT and YYEEEE. This CDR3 is 14 amino acids long. The CDR3 spells CASRRDRDSNEQFF. Written as DNA, the CDR3 is TGTGCCAGCCGTCGGGACAGGGACTCAAATGAGCAGTTCTTC.

This clone is a singleton in its sample. The chain links TRBV29-1 to TRBJ1-2, with a weak D call TRBD1 (5 bases). CDR3 length equals 12 residues. V lost 5 bases and J lost 3, with 10 bases in between. Germline-derived CDR1 and CDR2 are SQVTM and ANQGSEA. The CDR3 nucleotides read TGCAGCGTTAGACAGACCGACTATGGCTACACCTTC. Its translation is CSVRQTDYGYTF. The full variable domain, rest sourced from reference TRBV29-1 and TRBJ1-2, is SAVISQKPSRDICQRGTSLTIQCQVDSQVTMMFWYRQQPGQSLTLIATANQGSEATYESGFVIDKFPISRPNLTFSTLTVSNMSPEDSSIYLCSVRQTDYGYTFGSGTRLTVV.

This clone turned up a few times. This rearrangement joins TRBV4-1 to TRBJ2-2, with a weak D call TRBD2 (5 bases). CDR1 and CDR2 (germline): MGHRA, YSYEKL. The V gene lost 4 bases and the J gene lost 0 bases, with 12 bases spanning the gap. The CDR3 loop spans 16 amino acids. The CDR3 DNA follows: TGCGCCAGCAGCCGAGGGCGGCAGGCGAACACCGGGGAGCTGTTTTTT. Protein sequence: CASSRGRQANTGELFF.

The CDR3 sequence is CATSDLAGSNEQFF. Written as DNA, the CDR3 is TGTGCCACCAGTGATTTGGCAGGGTCCAATGAGCAGTTCTTC. The chain uses TRBV24-1 and TRBJ2-1; TRBD1 is a possible D gene (5 bases). The germline V gene has CDR1 KGHDR and CDR2 SFDVKD. The V end lost 0 bases, the J end lost 6 bases, and 8 bases lay between the germline ends. This CDR3 spans 14 amino acids.

This chain connects TRBV6-5 to TRBJ2-3, with D perhaps matching TRBD2 (5 bases). Germline V gene data show CDR1 as MNHEY and CDR2 as SVGAGI. V was trimmed by 5 bases and J by 0 bases, leaving 12 bases between them. The CDR3 sequence is 15 residues long. CDR3 residues: CASSPDWGSTDTQYF. The CDR3 DNA sequence: TGTGCCAGCAGTCCGGACTGGGGAAGCACAGATACGCAGTATTTT.

The CDR3 is CAWSAGGELFF. CDR3 in DNA: TGTGCCTGGAGTGCCGGCGGGGAGCTGTTTTTT. J is TRBJ2-2 and V is TRBV30, with D unresolved. With 1 base removed from V and 7 bases from J, the gap between germline ends came to 4 bases. Germline lookup yields CDR1 GTSNPN and CDR2 SVGIG (reference sequence). The CDR3 has 11 amino acids.

V is TRBV7-6 and J is TRBJ2-7; TRBD1 agrees at 11 bases. CDR3 length equals 15 residues. CDR1 is SGHVS and CDR2 is FNYEAQ in the germline V gene. The V gene end was trimmed by 5 bases and the J gene end by 3 bases; junction bases not matched to a gene: 6. The CDR3 region is CASSAGTGGLYEQYF. The CDR3 nucleotides are TGTGCCAGCAGCGCCGGGACAGGGGGACTCTACGAGCAGTACTTC.

The gene calls are TRBV5-1 and TRBJ2-6; possibly TRBD1 for D (6 bases). V lost 4 bases and J 0 bases, leaving 11 bases between the germline ends. This CDR3 has 16 amino acids. Germline CDR1 and CDR2: SGHRS and YFSETQ. The CDR3 reads CASSGTRGSGANVLTF. The CDR3 DNA follows: TGCGCCAGCAGCGGGACCAGGGGCTCTGGGGCCAACGTCCTGACTTTC.

The chain has TRBV12-5 and TRBJ2-1; D not resolved. Germline V CDR1 and CDR2: LGHNT, FRNRAP. V lost 6 bases and J lost 8, with 8 bases in between. This CDR3 has 11 residues. CDR3 nucleotide sequence: TGTGCTAGTGGCATAGTTTATGAGCAGTTCTTC. Amino acids: CASGIVYEQFF. The full variable domain, rest sourced from reference TRBV12-5 and TRBJ2-1, is DARVTQTPRHKVTEMGQEVTMRCQPILGHNTVFWYRQTMMQGLELLAYFRNRAPLDDSGMPKDRFSAEMPDATLATLKIQPSEPRDSAVYFCASGIVYEQFFGPGTRLTVL.

The chain carries TRBV2 and TRBJ2-7; 12 bases match TRBD2. V dropped 6 bases and J dropped 4; count of bases not matched to a gene: 7. The CDR3 has 15 amino acids. CDR1 SNHLY and CDR2 FYNNEI come from the germline V gene. DNA of the CDR3: TGTGCCAGCAGGGCTCGGACTAGCGGGAATTACGAGCAGTACTTC. Its protein is CASRARTSGNYEQYF. The full variable domain, completed using reference TRBV2 and TRBJ2-7, is EPEVTQTPSHQVTQMGQEVILRCVPISNHLYFYWYRQILGQKVEFLVSFYNNEISEKSEIFDDQFSVERPDGSNFTLKIRSTKLEDSAMYFCASRARTSGNYEQYFGPGTRLTVT.

This sequence joins TRBV28 and TRBJ1-5; D is uncertain. The CDR3 loop spans 14 amino acids. V was shortened by 5 bases and J by 4 bases, with 12 bases between the two germline ends. CDR1 and CDR2 (germline): MDHEN, SYDVKM. CDR3 in amino acids: CASSLGVFNQPQHF. Written as DNA, the CDR3 is TGTGCCAGCAGTCTCGGGGTTTTTAATCAGCCCCAGCATTTT.

This chain connects TRBV7-9 to TRBJ1-2; 9 bases fit TRBD1. V shed 4 bases, J shed 5 bases, and the junction held 8 bases outside the gene matches. Germline V gene data show CDR1 as SEHNR and CDR2 as FQNEAQ (reference sequence). The CDR3 length is 15 residues. The CDR3 region has the DNA TGTGCCAGCAGCTCTTTCGTACAGGGGGCATATGGCTACACCTTC. It specifies CASSSFVQGAYGYTF.

The rearrangement links TRBV18 to TRBJ1-5, with no clear D. This CDR3 has 15 amino acids. V dropped 0 bases and J dropped 2 bases, with 8 bases sitting between them. Germline CDR1 and CDR2: KGHSH and LQKENI. The CDR3, as DNA: TGTGCCAGCTCACCACCAACGGGTGGCAATCAGCCCCAGCATTTT. As protein: CASSPPTGGNQPQHF.

This clone has only a few counts. The V gene is TRBV2, the J gene TRBJ1-1; TRBD1 might be the D (5 bases). Germline loops: CDR1 SNHLY, CDR2 FYNNEI. The CDR3 is 14 amino acids. V was trimmed by 4 bases and J by 9 bases, leaving 18 bases between them. The CDR3 nucleotides read TGTGCCAGCAGTGTATTTGGGGGGACGGATCAAGCTTTCTTT. Translated: CASSVFGGTDQAFF. The full variable domain, in which reference TRBV2 and TRBJ1-1 provide the parts outside the CDR3, is EPEVTQTPSHQVTQMGQEVILRCVPISNHLYFYWYRQILGQKVEFLVSFYNNEISEKSEIFDDQFSVERPDGSNFTLKIRSTKLEDSAMYFCASSVFGGTDQAFFGQGTRLTVV.

This clone was recorded once. The rearrangement joins TRBV23-1 to TRBJ2-1; maybe TRBD1 (6 bases). TRBV23-1 is an ORF for which the function is uncertain. V lost 3 bases and J lost 1, with 16 bases in between. The CDR3 runs 17 residues. The chain's CDR3 is CASSQWDQGKSYNEQFF. In DNA form, the CDR3 reads TGCGCCAGCAGTCAGTGGGACCAGGGGAAATCCTACAATGAGCAGTTCTTC.

The chain has TRBV4-2 and TRBJ2-6; 9 nucleotides agree with TRBD1. The V gene's germline CDR1 is LGHNA and CDR2 YNFKEQ. This CDR3 comprises 17 residues. V was clipped by 2 bases and J by 0 bases; unmatched bases: 2. The CDR3 region has the DNA TGTGCCAGCAGCCAAACAGGGGGCGGCTCTGGGGCCAACGTCCTGACTTTC. This translates into CASSQTGGGSGANVLTF.

CDR3 amino acids: CASSLERGQDTQYF. In nucleotides, the CDR3 is TGTGCCAGCAGTTTAGAGAGGGGGCAAGATACGCAGTATTTT. This sequence joins TRBV28 and TRBJ2-3; 7 bases match TRBD1. With V trimmed by 2 bases and J by 5 bases, 4 bases remained unmatched. The length of the CDR3 is 14 residues. The germline CDR1 and CDR2 sequences are MDHEN and SYDVKM.

This chain links TRBV7-9 with TRBJ2-7, with 7 bases identical to TRBD2. The CDR3 consists of 14 residues. The ends lost 5 bases at V and 4 bases at J; junction bases unmatched: 8. Germline CDR1 and CDR2: SEHNR and FQNEAQ (reference sequence). The CDR3 sequence: CASSGGLAAYEQYF. CDR3 nucleotides: TGTGCCAGCAGCGGCGGCCTAGCGGCGTACGAGCAGTACTTC.

The chain links TRBV7-9 to TRBJ1-6, with D possibly matching TRBD1 (6 bases). Deletions cut 1 base from V and 4 bases from J, with 8 bases between. The germline CDR1 and CDR2 sequences are SEHNR and FQNEAQ (reference sequence). The CDR3 is 15 residues long. The CDR3 is CASSLEQGYNSPLHF. The CDR3 DNA reads as TGTGCCAGCAGCTTAGAACAGGGATATAATTCACCCCTCCACTTT.

The V gene is TRBV7-9, the J gene TRBJ2-1; 13 bases line up with TRBD2. With 3 bases clipped from V and 16 bases from J, the junction kept 21 bases outside the gene matches. CDR1 and CDR2 from the germline V gene are SEHNR and FQNEAQ (reference sequence). CDR3 length equals 18 residues. The CDR3 loop reads CASSFDALGLAGALKVFF. The CDR3 coding sequence is TGTGCCAGCAGCTTTGATGCCCTCGGACTAGCGGGAGCTTTGAAGGTCTTCTTC.

V is TRBV5-1 and J is TRBJ2-1, with D possibly matching TRBD2 (6 bases). Germline V CDR1 and CDR2: SGHRS, YFSETQ. V lost 1 base to trimming and J lost 0 bases, with 17 bases between them. The CDR3 is 18 residues long. The CDR3 coding sequence is TGCGCCAGCAGCTTGAGAAATACCGGGACTCTCTCCTACAATGAGCAGTTCTTC. Residues: CASSLRNTGTLSYNEQFF.

The chain has TRBV11-2 and TRBJ2-5; 9 bases agree with TRBD1. Looked up from germline, CDR1 is SGHAT and CDR2 is FQNNGV. CDR3 size: 15 residues. Unmatched junction bases numbered 7, after V lost 5 bases and J lost 3 bases. This CDR3 is CASSPQGALEETQYF. CDR3 bases: TGTGCCAGCAGCCCACAGGGGGCGCTGGAAGAGACCCAGTACTTC.